A single sample gave rise to the 14 T cell receptor beta chains below, sequenced in a study of blood T cells in healthy people across ages. For the second PCR, which ran for roughly 6 to 12 cycles, a sample-barcoded 5' primer and a J-beta primer mix were used. MiXCR was run by TCRdb on the 5' RACE reads, yielding one entry per CDR3 protein. In the table there are more than 1,000,000 distinct CDR3 sequences, about 23% of which are singletons. The data also belong to a second study, concerning T cells of mothers and their children.

The sample was blood. These TCRs come from a girl aged 2 to 10 in good health.

This clonotype was seen at least ten times. The chain recombines TRBV9 with TRBJ2-5, with D possibly TRBD2 on 6 matching bases. The V end lost 3 bases, the J end lost 4 bases, and 13 bases lay between the germline ends. Per germline, CDR1 SGDLS and CDR2 YYNGEE. This CDR3 region has 14 residues. CDR3 in DNA: TGTGCCAGCAGCGGTCGGGACTCAGGAGAGACCCAGTACTTC. Translated, it gives CASSGRDSGETQYF.

In nucleotides, the CDR3 is TGTGCCAGCAGTTACCGACTCCGGGGAGAGACCCAGTACTTC. Amino acid sequence: CASSYRLRGETQYF. This rearrangement joins TRBV6-5 to TRBJ2-5, with D possibly being TRBD2 (5 bases). V lost 2 bases and J 4 bases, leaving 11 bases between the germline ends. Germline CDR1 reads MNHEY; CDR2 reads SVGAGI. This CDR3 spans 14 amino acids.

This chain connects TRBV28 to TRBJ2-7; a weak D match, TRBD1 (6 bases). This CDR3 spans 16 amino acids. Looked up from germline, CDR1 is MDHEN and CDR2 is SYDVKM. V was shortened by 3 bases and J by 0 bases, with 15 bases between the two germline ends. As DNA, the CDR3 is TGTGCCAGCAGTTTGAGTCGGACAGATCTCTCCTACGAGCAGTACTTC. It translates to CASSLSRTDLSYEQYF.

The rearrangement links TRBV21-1 to TRBJ2-7; the tabulated D call, TRBD1, remains unverified against the DNA. TRBV21-1 is a pseudogene locus. This CDR3 has 17 residues. CDR3 sequence (DNA): TGTGCCAGCAGCAAAGCGCTGAGGACAGGGGTAACCTACGAGCAGTACTTC. Translation: CASSKALRTGVTYEQYF.

V usage is TRBV10-3 and J usage is TRBJ2-3; D remains ambiguous. From germline, CDR1 is ENHRY and CDR2 SYGVKD. Between the trimmed V and J ends, which lost 5 bases and 1 base, there was a span of 10 bases. This CDR3 spans 14 amino acids. In DNA, the CDR3 is TGTGCCATCAGTAGGCTAGGCGGCACAGATACGCAGTATTTT. Translated: CAISRLGGTDTQYF.

The chain links TRBV12-3 or TRBV12-4 to TRBJ2-3, with TRBD2 matching 9 bases. The CDR3 runs to 15 residues. V shed 6 bases and J 4 bases; nucleotides not matched to a gene: 8. Written as DNA, the CDR3 is TGTGCCAGCAGCCCCCAGCGGGGGGAGCCAGATACGCAGTATTTT. It is translated as CASSPQRGEPDTQYF.

The chain recombines TRBV14 with TRBJ2-7; a possible D gene is TRBD2 (6 bases). The germline V gene encodes CDR1 SGHDN and CDR2 FVKESK. The CDR3 has 14 residues. Trimming took 2 bases from V and 3 from J, leaving 11 bases between them. CDR3: CASSQSGLRYEQYF. The CDR3, as DNA: TGTGCCAGCAGCCAATCGGGACTGCGCTACGAGCAGTACTTC.

This clonotype has just a few counts. The chain has TRBV20-1 and TRBJ2-7, with D perhaps given as TRBD1 or TRBD2 (6 bases each). Germline V gene lookup returns CDR1 DFQATT and CDR2 SNEGSKA (reference sequence). Deletions cut 4 bases from V and 3 bases from J, with 16 bases between. The CDR3 spans 14 residues. The CDR3 region is CSATPPGALYEQYF. In DNA form, the CDR3 reads TGCAGTGCTACCCCCCCGGGGGCCCTCTACGAGCAGTACTTC.

This clonotype has at least ten counts. V is TRBV7-9 and J is TRBJ2-4; tentatively, D is TRBD1 (6 bases). With 9 bases removed from V and 3 bases from J, the gap between germline ends came to 12 bases. The CDR3 covers 13 residues. CDR1 is SEHNR, CDR2 FQNEAQ, per germline (reference sequence). CDR3 in amino acids: CASLQGNKNIQYF. Written as DNA, the CDR3 is TGTGCCAGTCTCCAGGGGAACAAAAACATTCAGTACTTC.

The gene calls are TRBV28 and TRBJ2-7; D is unresolved. Germline CDR1 and CDR2: MDHEN and SYDVKM. V was cut by 7 bases and J by 0 bases, with 10 bases left in between. The CDR3 extends over 13 amino acids. CDR3 DNA sequence: TGTGCCAGCACTAGGTCCAGCTCCTACGAGCAGTACTTC. This encodes CASTRSSSYEQYF.

The chain has TRBV7-9 and TRBJ2-3, with D maybe TRBD2 (7 bases). The CDR3 runs to 17 residues. Looked up from germline, CDR1 is SEHNR and CDR2 is FQNEAQ (reference sequence). The V and J ends lost 3 bases and 3 bases respectively, with 19 bases between them. The CDR3 nucleotides read TGTGCCAGCAGCTTCCCCCGGGGGGCGGGGGAGACAGATACGCAGTATTTT. This gives the protein CASSFPRGAGETDTQYF.

The V gene is TRBV7-2, the J gene TRBJ2-1; 12 nucleotides agree with TRBD2. V shed 2 bases, J shed 7 bases, and the junction held 9 bases outside the gene matches. This CDR3 contains 17 residues. From germline, CDR1 is SGHTA and CDR2 FQGNSA. The chain's CDR3 is CASSLLSTSGRSNEQFF. Written as DNA, the CDR3 is TGTGCCAGCAGCTTACTCTCGACTAGCGGGAGATCAAATGAGCAGTTCTTC. Complete variable domain (other parts from reference TRBV7-2 and TRBJ2-1): GAGVSQSPSNKVTEKGKDVELRCDPISGHTALYWYRQSLGQGLEFLIYFQGNSAPDKSGLPSDRFSAERTGGSVSTLTIQRTQQEDSAVYLCASSLLSTSGRSNEQFFGPGTRLTVL.

This clonotype was counted a few times. The J gene is TRBJ2-7, the V gene TRBV28; D is unresolved. The V gene lost 7 bases and the J gene lost 0 bases, with 7 bases spanning the gap. CDR3 size: 12 residues. CDR1 and CDR2 from the germline V gene are MDHEN and SYDVKM. Here the CDR3 reads CASMRNSYEQYF. CDR3 bases: TGTGCCAGCATGCGGAACTCCTACGAGCAGTACTTC.

The rearrangement joins TRBV6-2 or TRBV6-3 to TRBJ1-5; TRBD1 matches at 9 bases. Germline assignment: CDR1 MNHEY and CDR2 SVGEGT. The CDR3 loop spans 16 amino acids. V lost 4 bases to trimming and J lost 4 bases; unmatched junction nucleotides: 8. DNA of the CDR3: TGTGCCAGCAGTTTGTCCGGGGGACAGGGTAATCAGCCCCAGCATTTT. Translation gives CASSLSGGQGNQPQHF.